This TCR beta chain emerged from a study of beta chain features in type 1 diabetes. Background on the study: In age, gender and cell yields, patients were similar to healthy donors. Study-wide findings and caveats: More deletions and fewer insertions at VDJ junctions were seen in type 1 diabetes patients. Whatever favoring of shorter templates PCR might show would apply equally to patients and controls. The cDNA sequencing approach could over-represent high-TCR-expressing cells.

Reverse transcription of all isolated RNA meant that expressed TCRB transcripts were sequenced. Profiled with immunoSEQ multiplex PCR; TCRdb holds only in-frame clones, not every one. Seen here are a few hundred thousand clones, roughly 16% observed once, and the top ten hold 0.019%. This clone occurred a few times. Its antigen remains unknown. J was trimmed by 7 bases and V by 1 base; bases with no gene match: 5. Germline-derived CDR1 and CDR2 are SGHTS and YDEGEE. The CDR3 is 14 amino acids. The rearrangement joins TRBV5-8 to TRBJ2-7, with 10 bases aligning to TRBD2. The clonotype originates from a woman aged 18-29 years in good health. The sample taken for sequencing was naive CD4+ T cells from blood. CDR3 residues: CASSLLAGVREQYF. The CDR3, as DNA: TGTGCCAGCAGCTTGCTAGCGGGAGTGAGGGAGCAGTACTTC.